A single sample is the source of the 24 T cell receptor beta chains below, sequenced in a study of cytomegalovirus exposure and HLA in healthy donors. The study ran its PCR with 60 Vbeta and 13 Jbeta primers. Data came from immunoSEQ multiplex PCR; TCRdb stores just in-frame clones and leaves some out. The sample has approximately 270,000 clones; 80% are singletons. The source material was PBMCs. The origin of the receptors is a girl aged 2 to 9 in good health and CMV-seronegative.

The chain couples TRBV18 to TRBJ1-1; 7 nucleotides align to TRBD1. Germline V gene lookup returns CDR1 KGHSH and CDR2 LQKENI. The CDR3 is 13 residues long. The V segment lost 6 bases and the J segment 7 bases; nucleotides outside the gene matches: 8. The CDR3 reads CASSDRRYYEAFF. The DNA for the CDR3 is TGTGCCAGCTCGGACAGGCGCTATTATGAAGCTTTCTTT.

The chain combines TRBV9 with TRBJ2-3, with D perhaps TRBD1 (6 bases). In germline, CDR1 is SGDLS, CDR2 YYNGEE. The CDR3 consists of 16 residues. V shed 2 bases and J shed 5 bases, with 18 bases lying between them. The CDR3 DNA sequence: TGTGCCAGCAGCGTGGACAGTTTGACCCCCAAAGATACGCAGTATTTT. Amino acids: CASSVDSLTPKDTQYF. Based on the CDR3 plus reference TRBV9 and TRBJ2-3, the full variable domain is DSGVTQTPKHLITATGQRVTLRCSPRSGDLSVYWYQQSLDQGLQFLIQYYNGEERAKGNILERFSAQQFPDLHSELNLSSLELGDSALYFCASSVDSLTPKDTQYFGPGTRLTVL.

Remarks on this clone: The sample contains more than one DNA sequence encoding this CDR3. V gene TRBV19 combines with J gene TRBJ1-5, with 8 bases identical to TRBD1. The CDR3 totals 15 residues. Germline CDR1 and CDR2: LNHDA and SQIVND (reference sequence). V dropped 3 bases and J dropped 2; count of bases not matched to a gene: 3. CDR3 bases: TGTGCCAGTAGTATTCAGGGGGCCGGCAATCAGCCCCAGCATTTT. This sequence encodes CASSIQGAGNQPQHF.

This rearrangement joins TRBV2 to TRBJ2-3, with D possibly TRBD1 on 6 matching bases. CDR3 size: 16 residues. Trimming removed 4 bases from V and 1 base from J, with 15 bases in between. Germline CDR1 reads SNHLY; CDR2 reads FYNNEI. CDR3 DNA: TGTGCCAGCAGTGGTCCGGGACATTTAGGCACAGATACGCAGTATTTT. Translation gives CASSGPGHLGTDTQYF.

This sequence joins TRBV13 and TRBJ1-4; 8 bases align to TRBD1. Germline assignment: CDR1 PRHDT and CDR2 FYEKMQ (reference sequence). This CDR3 is built from 15 residues. V dropped 5 bases and J dropped 6; count of bases not matched to a gene: 8. The CDR3 nucleotides read TGTGCCAGCAGCGGAGGGACAGGCGTTTATGAAAAACTGTTTTTT. Its translation is CASSGGTGVYEKLFF.

The rearrangement links TRBV9 to TRBJ1-3, with D possibly TRBD1 on 6 matching bases. The CDR3 totals 15 residues. V lost 4 bases to trimming and J lost 4 bases, with 15 bases between them. Germline V gives CDR1 SGDLS, CDR2 YYNGEE. The chain's CDR3 is CASSPQQGSGNTIYF. The CDR3, as DNA: TGTGCCAGCAGCCCCCAACAGGGATCCGGAAACACCATATATTTT.

This clone was seen only a few times. In DNA form, the CDR3 reads TGCAGCGTTGGCCGACAGGGGAACACTGAAGCTTTCTTT. This sequence encodes CSVGRQGNTEAFF. The genes are TRBV29-1 and TRBJ1-1, with 7 bases aligning to TRBD1. V shed 4 bases and J 1 base; nucleotides not matched to a gene: 3. Germline values: CDR1 SQVTM, CDR2 ANQGSEA. This CDR3 is 13 amino acids long.

The genes are TRBV2 and TRBJ2-6; the match to TRBD1 covers 8 bases. V trimming: 4 bases; J trimming: 4 bases; junction bases outside the gene matches: 6. The CDR3 is made up of 16 amino acids. Germline lookup yields CDR1 SNHLY and CDR2 FYNNEI. The CDR3 here is CASSVRTGRGANVLTF. CDR3 sequence (DNA): TGTGCCAGCAGTGTTCGGACAGGGCGAGGGGCCAACGTCCTGACTTTC.

The chain carries TRBV18 and TRBJ2-5; 11 bases map to TRBD1. TRBJ2-7 explains the end of the DNA better; the J call may be wrong. Germline-derived CDR1 and CDR2 are KGHSH and LQKENI. The CDR3 extends over 15 amino acids. This CDR3 is CASSEGQGGSYEQYF. CDR3 sequence (DNA): TGTGCCAGCTCAGAGGGACAGGGGGGCTCCTACGAGCAGTACTTC.

Here the CDR3 reads CASSEAGTGGLSYGYTF. CDR3 in DNA: TGTGCCAGCAGTGAAGCGGGGACAGGGGGCCTTTCCTATGGCTACACCTTC. The V and J genes are TRBV6-1 and TRBJ1-2; TRBD1 matches 12 bases. The V segment lost 0 bases and the J segment 4 bases; nucleotides outside the gene matches: 6. Germline V lookup: CDR1 MNHNS, CDR2 SASEGT. There are 17 residues in the CDR3.

The rearrangement links TRBV7-3 to TRBJ2-2, with 11 bases that match TRBD2. CDR1 is SGHTA and CDR2 is FQGTGA in the germline V gene. The CDR3 sequence is 17 residues long. Germline trimming cut 5 bases from V and 5 bases from J; bases unmatched to any gene: 10. The CDR3 nucleotides are TGTGCCAGCAGCCGAACTAGCGGGAGAATGGGTACCGGGGAGCTGTTTTTT. It encodes CASSRTSGRMGTGELFF.

The J gene is TRBJ2-7, the V gene TRBV9; 8 nucleotides agree with TRBD2. After removal of 7 bases from V and 4 bases from J, the junction contained 7 bases not matched to a gene. Germline CDR1 is SGDLS and CDR2 is YYNGEE. This CDR3 has 13 residues. The CDR3 DNA is TGTGCCAGCGGATCGGGGGGGCCTTACGAGCAGTACTTC. Translating it yields CASGSGGPYEQYF.

The V gene is TRBV7-4, the J gene TRBJ1-1, with 11 bases matching TRBD1. Germline CDR1 reads SGHVT; CDR2 reads SQSDAQ. The CDR3 consists of 17 residues. Trimming at V came to 2 bases and at J to 1 base, leaving 6 bases not matched to a gene. The CDR3 region has the DNA TGTGCCAGCAGCTTAAAGGGACAGGGGGGGACGAACACTGAAGCTTTCTTT. Translation: CASSLKGQGGTNTEAFF.

J is TRBJ1-1 and V is TRBV11-1, with D tentatively TRBD1 (5 bases). Trimming cost V 0 bases and J 3 bases, with 11 bases left between them. Germline loops: CDR1 SGHAT, CDR2 FQDESV (reference sequence). The CDR3 spans 15 residues. CDR3 sequence reads: CASSLAADTHTEAFF. In DNA, the CDR3 is TGTGCCAGCAGCTTAGCGGCGGACACGCACACTGAAGCTTTCTTT.

The chain joins TRBV7-9 to TRBJ2-7; TRBD2 aligns across 8 bases. Germline V gene lookup returns CDR1 SEHNR and CDR2 FQNEAQ (reference sequence). This CDR3 region has 16 residues. The trim removed 0 bases at V and 2 bases at J, leaving 6 bases unmatched. The CDR3 DNA is TGTGCCAGCAGCTTAGCGGGCTCCGGGAGGGCCTACGAGCAGTACTTC. Amino acids: CASSLAGSGRAYEQYF.

The V gene is TRBV11-1, the J gene TRBJ2-7; 9 nucleotides match TRBD1. There are 15 residues in the CDR3. V was clipped by 1 base and J by 3 bases; unmatched bases: 4. Germline CDR1 SGHAT, CDR2 FQDESV (reference sequence). CDR3 nucleotides: TGTGCCAGCAGCTTAGGGGGACAGGGTGACTACGAGCAGTACTTC. It codes for CASSLGGQGDYEQYF.

On this clone itself: An end of the junction differs from the germline gene, which may be a read error. The rearrangement links TRBV7-9 to TRBJ2-6; possible D gene TRBD1, 7 bases. Germline lookup yields CDR1 SEHNR and CDR2 FQNEAQ (reference sequence). This CDR3 region has 16 residues. CDR3 sequence reads: CSSRQGGISGANVLTF. The CDR3 region has the DNA TGTTCCAGTCGTCAGGGGGGAATCTCTGGGGCCAACGTCCTGACTTTC.

This clone has only a few counts. The chain combines TRBV4-1 with TRBJ1-1, with 11 bases matching TRBD1. V dropped 4 bases and J dropped 4; count of bases not matched to a gene: 2. The CDR3 is made up of 14 amino acids. The germline V gene encodes CDR1 MGHRA and CDR2 YSYEKL. The CDR3 bases are TGCGCCAGCAGCCGGGGACAGGGGGGCACTGAAGCTTTCTTT. Its translation is CASSRGQGGTEAFF.

This clone came up a few times. This rearrangement joins TRBV6-1 to TRBJ2-7; D gene uncertain. In germline, CDR1 is MNHNS, CDR2 SASEGT. V gave up 2 bases and J gave up 0 bases, with 14 bases separating them. The CDR3 is 16 amino acids. The CDR3 loop is CASSEINKERSYEQYF. The CDR3 DNA follows: TGTGCCAGCAGTGAAATCAATAAGGAGCGCTCCTACGAGCAGTACTTC.

This clone occurred once. V is TRBV5-4 and J is TRBJ1-2; TRBD1 aligns across 10 bases. Trimming at V came to 3 bases and at J to 5 bases, leaving 19 bases not matched to a gene. This CDR3 is built from 19 residues. CDR1 and CDR2 (germline): SGHNT, YYREEE (reference sequence). The CDR3 loop is CASSSRDRGLWVLRYGYTF. The CDR3 nucleotides read TGTGCCAGCAGCTCACGCGACAGGGGGCTTTGGGTACTACGATATGGCTACACCTTC.

V and J are TRBV9 and TRBJ2-3; 8 nucleotides line up with TRBD2. V shed 2 bases and J 3 bases; nucleotides not matched to a gene: 8. The CDR3 spans 16 residues. CDR1 is SGDLS, CDR2 YYNGEE, per germline. CDR3 residues: CASSVETSDGTDTQYF. CDR3 coding DNA: TGTGCCAGCAGCGTCGAGACTAGCGATGGTACAGATACGCAGTATTTT.

The rearrangement joins TRBV28 to TRBJ2-7; TRBD2 agrees at 7 bases. Germline trimming cut 5 bases from V and 3 bases from J; bases unmatched to any gene: 16. Germline CDR1 reads MDHEN; CDR2 reads SYDVKM. This CDR3 has 17 residues. The CDR3 region has the DNA TGTGCCAGCAGTCAAGTAGGCGGGGGAATGCCCTACTACGAGCAGTACTTC. Translation gives CASSQVGGGMPYYEQYF.

The chain couples TRBV6-1 to TRBJ2-2; D call uncertain. Germline assignment: CDR1 MNHNS and CDR2 SASEGT. V was shortened by 7 bases and J by 1 base, with 10 bases between the two germline ends. The length of the CDR3 is 14 residues. The CDR3 protein is CASIQAKNTGELFF. The CDR3 DNA is TGTGCCAGCATCCAGGCCAAGAACACCGGGGAGCTGTTTTTT.

Worth noting for this clone: At one end, the junction sequence differs from germline, possibly due to a read error. The chain has TRBV5-1 and TRBJ1-6; tentatively, D is TRBD1 (5 bases). The CDR3 is 15 amino acids. Germline assignment: CDR1 SGHRS and CDR2 YFSETQ. CDR3 sequence reads: CASSLAGRDYSALHF. DNA for the CDR3: TGCGCCAGCAGCTTGGCGGGACGGGACTATTCAGCCCTCCACTTT.